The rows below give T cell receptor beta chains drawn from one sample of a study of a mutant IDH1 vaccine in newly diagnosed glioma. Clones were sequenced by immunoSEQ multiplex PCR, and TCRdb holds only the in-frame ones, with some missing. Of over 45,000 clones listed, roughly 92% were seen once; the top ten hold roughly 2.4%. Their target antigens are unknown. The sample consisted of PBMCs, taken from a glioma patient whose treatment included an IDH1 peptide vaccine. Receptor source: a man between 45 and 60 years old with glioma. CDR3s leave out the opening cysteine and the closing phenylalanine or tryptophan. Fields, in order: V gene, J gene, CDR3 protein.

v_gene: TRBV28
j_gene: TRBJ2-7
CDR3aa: ASSLRPGEQY

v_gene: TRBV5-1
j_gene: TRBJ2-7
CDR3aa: ASSDLRGSYEQY

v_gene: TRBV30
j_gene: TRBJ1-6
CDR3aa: AWSVSGLVLH

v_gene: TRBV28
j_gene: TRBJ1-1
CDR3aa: ASSSSGTGYTEAF

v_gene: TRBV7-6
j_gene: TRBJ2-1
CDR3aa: ASSIQQDPSSYNEQF

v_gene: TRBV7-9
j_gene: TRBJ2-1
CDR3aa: ASSLVGVFPF

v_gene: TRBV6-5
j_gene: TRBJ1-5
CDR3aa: ASRQGQNDQPQH

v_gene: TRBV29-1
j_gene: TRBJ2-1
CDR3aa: SVDYSTRFGGYNEQF

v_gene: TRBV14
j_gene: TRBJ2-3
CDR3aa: ASSQVRGSTDTQY

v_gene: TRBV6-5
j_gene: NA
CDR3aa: ASSYSSLTGNYEQY

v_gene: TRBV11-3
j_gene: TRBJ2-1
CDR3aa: ASSSRAGTGGDEQF

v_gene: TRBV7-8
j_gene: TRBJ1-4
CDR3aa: ASSLAPPGVIEKLF

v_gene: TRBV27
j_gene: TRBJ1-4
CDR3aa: ASSHSTGPSEKLF

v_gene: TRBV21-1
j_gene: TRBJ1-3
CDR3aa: ASKGTFQGSGNTIY

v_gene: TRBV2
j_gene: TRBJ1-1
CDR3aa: ASREDREPLWEAF

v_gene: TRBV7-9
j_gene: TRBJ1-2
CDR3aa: ASSLLQGAYGYT

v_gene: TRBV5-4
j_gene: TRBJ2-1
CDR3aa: ASSLGQGAHNEQF

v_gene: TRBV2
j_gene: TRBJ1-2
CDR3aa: ASSAGEVGYGYT

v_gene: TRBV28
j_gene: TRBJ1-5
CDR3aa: ASSLVRPVNQPQH

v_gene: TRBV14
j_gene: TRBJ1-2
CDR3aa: ASSQGGRNYGYT

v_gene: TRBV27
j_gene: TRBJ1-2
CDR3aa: ASGQGFSYGYT

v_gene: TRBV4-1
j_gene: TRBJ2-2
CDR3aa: ASSQENQVAGELF

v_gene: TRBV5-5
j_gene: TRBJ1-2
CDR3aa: ASSFRADQGGGYT

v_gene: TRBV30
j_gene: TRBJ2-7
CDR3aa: AWSLGGGGLPEQY

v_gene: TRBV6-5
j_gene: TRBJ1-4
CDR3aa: ASSGAGGDRKLF

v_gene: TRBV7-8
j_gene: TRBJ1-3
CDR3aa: ASSFGVSGNTIY

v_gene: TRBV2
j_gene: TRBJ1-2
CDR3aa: ASSARGGYGYT

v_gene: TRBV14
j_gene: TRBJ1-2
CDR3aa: ASSQGTERMGYT

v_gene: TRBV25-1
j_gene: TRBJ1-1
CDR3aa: ASSERPSGTEAF

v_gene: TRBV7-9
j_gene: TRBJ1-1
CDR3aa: ASSLEFEAF

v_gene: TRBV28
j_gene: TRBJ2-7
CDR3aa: ASSFLAPLTYEQY

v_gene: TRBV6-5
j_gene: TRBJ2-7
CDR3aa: ASSYLTGQGVYEQY